This entry concerns a single T cell receptor beta chain. Its antigen remains unidentified. Each sample's input was 250 ng genomic DNA, some 34,000 genome equivalents. The sample comes from a study of T cell clusters in autoimmune cytopenias. The study's findings and limits: Primary autoimmune cytopenia patients seemingly lacked the physiological T cell clusters found in healthy donors.

TRB rearrangements were amplified by touch-down multiplex PCR with mixed TRB-A/B primers. With the multiplex PCR reads reprocessed, TCRdb shows one record per CDR3 protein and no DNA. Its clone listing holds a few hundred distinct CDR3 sequences. This CDR3 is built from 16 residues. In germline, CDR1 is MNHEY, CDR2 SVGAGI. What was sequenced was peripheral blood. The rearrangement uses TRBV6-5 and TRBJ1-2; TCRdb outputs TRBD1, but without DNA this stays unchecked. This TCR derives from a human donor with an autoimmune cytopenia or autoimmune hepatitis (not recorded which). The CDR3 spells CASSYTTGTGSYGYTF.